This TCR beta chain was profiled in a study of monozygotic twins with inflammatory bowel disease. Study results and caveats: The data offered no way to tell different T cell subtypes apart. Those with IBD had lower TCRbeta diversity (inverse Simpson) than their healthy co-twins did.

Reprocessing the 5' RACE reads, TCRdb reports a single entry for every CDR3 protein and omits DNA. The sample's table shows some 160,000 distinct CDR3 sequences. Germline loops: CDR1 SEHNR, CDR2 FQNEAQ (reference sequence). The CDR3 loop spans 13 amino acids. As for this clonotype: Its specificity is unknown.

The receptor was isolated from a human donor with ulcerative colitis or Crohn's disease, or a healthy co-twin of an affected twin (not recorded which). The chain uses TRBV7-9 and TRBJ1-1. Sequencing input: blood. Here the CDR3 reads CASSLGLGHEAFF.